The next 26 T cell receptor beta chains were all read from a single sample in a study of vaccination effects on CD4 cells after COVID-19. These TCRs' antigens remain unknown. Libraries were prepared by immunoSEQ multiplex PCR; TCRdb keeps only in-frame clonotypes and omits some of them. Here the sample spans 40,000 to 60,000 clones, 74% being singletons. The authors isolated CD4+ T cells after nine to eleven days of culture. The sample consisted of CD4+ T cells from PBMCs cultured without peptide, taken before COVID-19 vaccination. The source of these receptors is a human donor who had a prior SARS-CoV-2 infection.

This chain connects TRBV5-4 to TRBJ2-2; D gene unclear. The CDR3 has 12 residues. Germline V gives CDR1 SGHNT, CDR2 YYREEE (reference sequence). The V gene lost 1 base and the J gene lost 7 bases, with 5 bases spanning the gap. The CDR3 DNA follows: TGTGCCAGCAGCTTGAGGGACGGGGAGCTGTTTTTT. It codes for CASSLRDGELFF.

The chain uses TRBV30 and TRBJ2-3, with D possibly TRBD1 on 5 matching bases. Germline V gene lookup returns CDR1 GTSNPN and CDR2 SVGIG (reference sequence). This CDR3 spans 16 amino acids. The germline V and J ends were trimmed by 2 bases and 0 bases, with 15 bases remaining between them. CDR3 residues: CAWSSPGITSTDTQYF. The CDR3 DNA sequence: TGTGCCTGGAGTTCCCCAGGGATTACTAGCACAGATACGCAGTATTTT.

The chain combines TRBV5-1 with TRBJ1-2; D not resolved. Germline V CDR1 and CDR2: SGHRS, YFSETQ. The CDR3 runs to 15 residues. The V end lost 4 bases, the J end lost 8 bases, and 21 bases lay between the germline ends. The CDR3 nucleotides read TGCGCCAGCAGCCAGGACCGGGGAAACTCGGGGGGCTACACCTTC. This gives the protein CASSQDRGNSGGYTF.

The rearrangement uses TRBV10-3 and TRBJ2-1; no definite D call. This CDR3 spans 13 amino acids. V was trimmed by 7 bases and J by 10 bases, leaving 17 bases between them. Germline-derived CDR1 and CDR2 are ENHRY and SYGVKD. Here the CDR3 DNA reads TGTGCCATCAAGTCTGCCACGAAGATGGAGCAGTTCTTC. Its protein is CAIKSATKMEQFF.

This chain joins TRBV18 and TRBJ2-2, with D uncertain. The V gene's germline CDR1 is KGHSH and CDR2 LQKENI. The CDR3 runs 16 residues. Trimming took 3 bases from V and 0 from J, leaving 11 bases between them. The CDR3 bases are TGTGCCAGCTCACCGAGGCAGGCGACGAACACCGGGGAGCTGTTTTTT. Its translation is CASSPRQATNTGELFF. Together with reference TRBV18 and TRBJ2-2, the CDR3 gives the full variable domain: NAGVMQNPRHLVRRRGQEARLRCSPMKGHSHVYWYRQLPEEGLKFMVYLQKENIIDESGMPKERFSAEFPKEGPSILRIQQVVRGDSAAYFCASSPRQATNTGELFFGEGSRLTVL.

The chain combines TRBV3-1 (or the pseudogene TRBV3-2) with TRBJ2-5; 7 bases agree with TRBD1. Germline V gene lookup returns CDR1 LGHDT and CDR2 YNNKEL (reference sequence). Losses at the gene ends were 6 bases for V and 2 bases for J; bases not matched to a gene: 12. CDR3 length: 16 amino acids. CDR3 nucleotides: TGTGCCAGCAGACTCTGGACAGGCGAGGTACAAGAGACCCAGTACTTC. Amino acids: CASRLWTGEVQETQYF.

This chain joins TRBV5-6 and TRBJ1-5, with no clear D. Germline lookup yields CDR1 SGHDT and CDR2 YYEEEE. V was pared by 3 bases and J by 3 bases, with 10 bases between. CDR3 length: 14 amino acids. The CDR3 region is CASSSPVHNQPQHF. In DNA, the CDR3 is TGTGCCAGCAGCTCCCCAGTCCACAATCAGCCCCAGCATTTT.

V is TRBV19 and J is TRBJ2-7, with TRBD1 identical over 10 bases. J gave up 2 bases and V 5 bases, and 6 bases lay outside the gene matches. Looked up from germline, CDR1 is LNHDA and CDR2 is SQIVND (reference sequence). The CDR3 contains 15 residues. The CDR3 region has the DNA TGTGCCAGTAGTGACAGACAGGGGGCTACCTACGAGCAGTACTTC. It encodes CASSDRQGATYEQYF.

The rearrangement links TRBV27 to TRBJ1-3, with 10 bases matching TRBD1. CDR3 length: 16 amino acids. V shed 5 bases, J shed 3 bases, and the junction held 7 bases outside the gene matches. Germline V gene data show CDR1 as MNHEY and CDR2 as SMNVEV (reference sequence). CDR3 DNA: TGTGCCAGCAGTACCCGACAGGGGGCGAGTGGAAACACCATATATTTT. This translates into CASSTRQGASGNTIYF.

The gene calls are TRBV5-6 and TRBJ1-2; D unclear. The germline V gene has CDR1 SGHDT and CDR2 YYEEEE. Trimming removed 0 bases from V and 4 bases from J, with 16 bases in between. This CDR3 contains 16 residues. CDR3 coding DNA: TGTGCCAGCAGCTTGGGGACCTCAACAAGGGTCTATGGCTACACCTTC. Translated: CASSLGTSTRVYGYTF.

The V call is TRBV3-1 (or the pseudogene TRBV3-2), the J call TRBJ2-5, with D hard to call. Germline assignment: CDR1 LGHDT and CDR2 YNNKEL (reference sequence). The CDR3 extends over 13 amino acids. V was shortened by 4 bases and J by 5 bases, with 11 bases between the two germline ends. The chain's CDR3 is CASSRRHEETQYF. The CDR3 nucleotides read TGTGCCAGCAGCCGGAGACACGAGGAGACCCAGTACTTC.

The J gene is TRBJ2-7, the V gene TRBV15, with a weak D call TRBD1 (5 bases). Germline loops: CDR1 LNHNV, CDR2 YYDKDF (reference sequence). Trimming removed 3 bases at V and 6 bases at J, with 9 bases between. The CDR3 runs to 12 residues. CDR3 nucleotides: TGTGCCACCAGCAGGTCAGGGCCCGAGCAGTACTTC. It translates to CATSRSGPEQYF.

The V and J genes are TRBV18 and TRBJ2-6; no reliable D call. The CDR3 has 14 residues. The germline V gene encodes CDR1 KGHSH and CDR2 LQKENI. Trimming stripped 3 bases from V and 0 bases from J, with 3 bases between. The CDR3 region is CASSPVSGANVLTF. In nucleotides, the CDR3 is TGTGCCAGCTCACCGGTCTCTGGGGCCAACGTCCTGACTTTC.

In its sample, this clone is medium-sized. The DNA of the CDR3 is TGTGCCTGGAGTACCCGCACTTACATCGACAGTAGCAATCAGCCCCAGCATTTT. This encodes CAWSTRTYIDSSNQPQHF. V and J are TRBV30 and TRBJ1-5; D is possibly TRBD1 (5 bases). The V and J ends lost 2 bases and 0 bases respectively, with 20 bases between them. Germline V gene lookup returns CDR1 GTSNPN and CDR2 SVGIG (reference sequence). The CDR3 extends over 18 amino acids.

This chain uses TRBV9 with TRBJ2-3; TRBD2 agrees at 13 bases. This CDR3 is 17 amino acids long. CDR1 SGDLS and CDR2 YYNGEE come from the germline V gene. V was clipped by 1 base and J by 4 bases; unmatched bases: 6. DNA for the CDR3: TGTGCCAGCAGCGTATCGGGACTAGCGGGGACCGCAGATACGCAGTATTTT. Translating gives CASSVSGLAGTADTQYF.

This clone is medium-sized. The chain has TRBV7-9 and TRBJ2-5; D possibly corresponds to TRBD1 (5 bases). Germline V gives CDR1 SEHNR, CDR2 FQNEAQ (reference sequence). The CDR3 spans 13 residues. V was clipped by 4 bases and J by 7 bases, with 13 bases between them. CDR3 DNA: TGTGCCAGCAGCTCGCAAAACGACAGGACCCAGTACTTC. Translating it yields CASSSQNDRTQYF.

This chain links TRBV9 with TRBJ2-3; D not resolved. The CDR3 sequence is 13 residues long. The germline gives CDR1 SGDLS, CDR2 YYNGEE. The V gene lost 0 bases and the J gene lost 5 bases, with 7 bases spanning the gap. The CDR3 nucleotides read TGTGCCAGCAGCGTAGCTCGGAGAGATACGCAGTATTTT. This encodes CASSVARRDTQYF. Supplemented by reference TRBV9 and TRBJ2-3, the full variable domain reads DSGVTQTPKHLITATGQRVTLRCSPRSGDLSVYWYQQSLDQGLQFLIQYYNGEERAKGNILERFSAQQFPDLHSELNLSSLELGDSALYFCASSVARRDTQYFGPGTRLTVL.

V gene TRBV30 combines with J gene TRBJ2-2; 10 nucleotides align to TRBD2. The V gene's germline CDR1 is GTSNPN and CDR2 SVGIG (reference sequence). CDR3 length equals 16 residues. V trimming: 2 bases; J trimming: 6 bases; junction bases outside the gene matches: 9. CDR3 DNA: TGTGCCTGGAGTTCAGTGGGGACTAGCGATGCCGGGGAGCTGTTTTTT. This codes for CAWSSVGTSDAGELFF.

This sequence joins TRBV2 and TRBJ2-3, with D uncertain. The germline gives CDR1 SNHLY, CDR2 FYNNEI. The V end was cut by 7 bases, the J end by 4 bases, with 15 bases between. The length of the CDR3 is 14 residues. For the CDR3, the DNA is TGTGCCAGCAAGGTCTCCACCGGCGCAGATACGCAGTATTTT. This translates into CASKVSTGADTQYF.

The chain employs TRBV20-1 and TRBJ2-1; TRBD2 aligns across 8 bases. This CDR3 comprises 14 residues. V lost 3 bases, J lost 5 bases, and 6 bases stayed unmatched. Germline CDR1 DFQATT, CDR2 SNEGSKA (reference sequence). The CDR3 DNA is TGCAGTGCTAGTTTGGGACTAGTCAACAATGAGCAGTTCTTC. This translates into CSASLGLVNNEQFF.

This clone appeared many times. The rearrangement links TRBV7-9 to TRBJ1-3, with TRBD1 matching 8 bases. V lost 5 bases to trimming and J lost 0 bases; unmatched junction nucleotides: 6. The germline gives CDR1 SEHNR, CDR2 FQNEAQ (reference sequence). The CDR3 has 16 amino acids. The CDR3 coding sequence is TGTGCCAGCAGCATCGGACAGGGACTCTCTGGAAACACCATATATTTT. It specifies CASSIGQGLSGNTIYF.

The chain is built from TRBV30 and TRBJ2-7, with TRBD2 identical over 14 bases. The CDR3 has 15 amino acids. J was trimmed by 2 bases and V by 7 bases; bases with no gene match: 7. Germline V CDR1 and CDR2: GTSNPN, SVGIG (reference sequence). This CDR3 is CAFGTSGGGTYEQYF. In DNA, the CDR3 is TGTGCCTTCGGGACTAGCGGGGGAGGTACCTACGAGCAGTACTTC.

The chain links TRBV5-5 to TRBJ2-7; D uncertain. Per germline, CDR1 SGHKS and CDR2 YYEKEE (reference sequence). Trimming removed 2 bases at V and 5 bases at J, with 5 bases between. The CDR3 runs 11 residues. CDR3 in DNA: TGTGCCAGCAGCTTCCGTGACGAGCAGTACTTC. It is translated as CASSFRDEQYF.

CDR3 amino acids: CASSLGSSGGAFF. The CDR3 bases are TGTGCCAGCAGCTTAGGATCTTCAGGGGGAGCTTTCTTT. V and J are TRBV11-3 and TRBJ1-1; 7 nucleotides line up with TRBD1. Germline V gene sequence: CDR1 SGHNT, CDR2 YENEEA. CDR3 length: 13 residues. The junction had 6 bases not matched to a gene; V was cut back by 1 base and J by 10 bases.

The V and J genes are TRBV11-3 and TRBJ2-3; 7 nucleotides align to TRBD2. The CDR3 is 18 amino acids. CDR1 is SGHNT and CDR2 is YENEEA in the germline V gene. V shed 1 base, J shed 0 bases, and the junction held 10 bases outside the gene matches. The CDR3 is CASSLGWTRTSSTDTQYF. The CDR3 DNA reads TGTGCCAGCAGCTTAGGTTGGACTAGAACCTCTAGCACAGATACGCAGTATTTT. The entire variable domain, with the rest obtained from reference TRBV11-3 and TRBJ2-3, is as follows: EAGVVQSPRYKIIEKKQPVAFWCNPISGHNTLYWYLQNLGQGPELLIRYENEEAVDDSQLPKDRFSAERLKGVDSTLKIQPAELGDSAVYLCASSLGWTRTSSTDTQYFGPGTRLTVL.

The chain combines TRBV6-6 with TRBJ2-2, with unresolved D. The CDR3 has 13 residues. CDR1 is MNHNY and CDR2 is SVGAGI in the germline V gene (reference sequence). V gave up 6 bases and J gave up 4 bases, with 9 bases separating them. CDR3 in DNA: TGTGCCAGCAGACCGTCCGTCACCGGGGAGCTGTTTTTT. Its protein is CASRPSVTGELFF.